This passage covers 9 T cell receptor beta chains from one sample sequenced in a study of T cells in Graves' hyperthyroidism and ophthalmopathy. The TCR beta CDR3 regions underwent amplification using RNA transcripts as the source. The HTBI primer set served for first-round RT-PCR of the TCR CDR3. TCRdb re-called the multiplex PCR reads with MiXCR, one entry per CDR3 protein. The sample carries fewer than 850,000 distinct CDR3 sequences, roughly 17% recorded once. The sample consisted of blood. These receptor sequences come from a man aged 45 to 65 with Graves' hyperthyroidism.

This clonotype was observed a few times. This chain connects TRBV7-9 to TRBJ2-7; either TRBD1 or TRBD2 may fit D (5 bases each). V lost 5 bases and J 2 bases, leaving 28 bases between the germline ends. The CDR3 length is 19 residues. The V gene's germline CDR1 is SEHNR and CDR2 FQNEAQ (reference sequence). Written as DNA, the CDR3 is TGTGCCAGCAGCCCCCCCCGTGGGAGTCAAGTCGGGGACCCCTACGAGCAGTACTTC. Residues: CASSPPRGSQVGDPYEQYF.

As concerns this clonotype: A much larger clone differs from this one at a single base, so this may be a read error. J is TRBJ2-3 and V is TRBV9; D uncertain. The CDR3 is made up of 16 amino acids. Germline CDR1 is SGDLS and CDR2 is YYNGEE. The V end was cut by 0 bases, the J end by 4 bases, with 15 bases between. The CDR3 sequence is CASSVDVREGPDTQYF. The CDR3 DNA is TGTGCCAGCAGCGTAGACGTGAGAGAAGGTCCAGATACGCAGTATTTT.

The chain is built from TRBV28 and TRBJ2-7; 8 bases align to TRBD2. Per the germline V gene, CDR1 is MDHEN and CDR2 is SYDVKM. V shed 3 bases, J shed 2 bases, and the junction held 9 bases outside the gene matches. The CDR3 has 16 amino acids. Written as DNA, the CDR3 is TGTGCCAGCAGTTTCACTTCGACTAGCGACCCCTACGAGCAGTACTTC. As protein: CASSFTSTSDPYEQYF.

This clonotype was found a few times. The rearrangement links TRBV4-1 to TRBJ1-6; possible D gene TRBD1, 5 bases. The CDR3 has 15 residues. Germline CDR1 MGHRA, CDR2 YSYEKL. Trimming shortened V by 0 bases and J by 7 bases, and 10 bases separated the two germline ends. The CDR3 nucleotides read TGCGCCAGCAGCCAAGAAGGGGCAGGCAATTCACCCCTCCACTTT. Its translation is CASSQEGAGNSPLHF.

The chain links TRBV27 to TRBJ2-2; D gene unclear. The CDR3 extends over 14 amino acids. V was trimmed by 6 bases and J by 7 bases, leaving 15 bases between them. The V gene's germline CDR1 is MNHEY and CDR2 SMNVEV (reference sequence). This CDR3 reads CASSIAPGIGELFF. The CDR3 DNA is TGTGCCAGCAGCATCGCCCCTGGGATCGGGGAGCTGTTTTTT.

This clonotype came up many times. The V gene is TRBV28, the J gene TRBJ1-2; possible D gene TRBD1, 5 bases. Germline V CDR1 and CDR2: MDHEN, SYDVKM. Trimming left V 5 bases short and J 7 bases short, with 14 bases between. The CDR3 runs to 13 residues. The CDR3 here is CASSQRGVFGYTF. The CDR3 bases are TGTGCCAGCAGTCAACGGGGGGTATTTGGCTACACCTTC.

This clonotype was observed at least ten times. The V and J genes are TRBV7-2 and TRBJ2-3; a weak D match, TRBD2 (5 bases). The CDR3 runs 14 residues. CDR1 is SGHTA, CDR2 FQGNSA, per germline. V was pared by 0 bases and J by 6 bases, with 10 bases between. This CDR3 reads CASSLAGVADTQYF. The CDR3 DNA reads TGTGCCAGCAGCTTAGCGGGAGTAGCGGATACGCAGTATTTT.

The V call is TRBV4-3, the J call TRBJ1-1, with 8 bases that match TRBD1. CDR1 is LGHNA, CDR2 YSLEER, per germline. The junction had 7 bases not matched to a gene; V was cut back by 1 base and J by 6 bases. The CDR3 sequence is 15 residues long. The chain's CDR3 is CASSQVTGGVAEAFF. The CDR3 bases are TGCGCCAGCAGCCAAGTAACAGGGGGAGTAGCTGAAGCTTTCTTT.

This clonotype was seen a handful of times. The chain has TRBV4-1 and TRBJ2-1, with 8 bases matching TRBD2. The CDR3 extends over 14 amino acids. CDR1 and CDR2 (germline): MGHRA, YSYEKL. V was pared by 4 bases and J by 8 bases, with 7 bases of the junction left unmatched. CDR3 amino acids: CASSRAGVGDEQFF. The CDR3, as DNA: TGCGCCAGCAGCCGAGCGGGAGTAGGAGATGAGCAGTTCTTC.